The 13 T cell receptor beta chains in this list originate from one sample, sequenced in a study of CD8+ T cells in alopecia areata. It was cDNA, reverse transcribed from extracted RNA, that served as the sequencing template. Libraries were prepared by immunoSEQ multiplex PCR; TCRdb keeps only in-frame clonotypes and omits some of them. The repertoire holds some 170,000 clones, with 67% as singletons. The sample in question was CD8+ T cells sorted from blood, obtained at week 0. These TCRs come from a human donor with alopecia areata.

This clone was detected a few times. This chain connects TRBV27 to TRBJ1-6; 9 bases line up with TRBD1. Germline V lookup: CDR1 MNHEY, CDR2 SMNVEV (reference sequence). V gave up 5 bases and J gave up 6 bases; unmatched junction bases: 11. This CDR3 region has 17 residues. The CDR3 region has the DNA TGTGCCAGCAGTGTAAAGGGTAGGGGACAGGGTAATTCACCCCTCCACTTT. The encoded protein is CASSVKGRGQGNSPLHF.

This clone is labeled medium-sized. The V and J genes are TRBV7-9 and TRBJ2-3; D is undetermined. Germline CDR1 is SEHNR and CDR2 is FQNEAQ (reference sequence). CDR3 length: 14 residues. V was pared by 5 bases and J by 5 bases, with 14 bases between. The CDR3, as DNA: TGTGCCAGCAGCCCCCTAAGGGCAGGAGATACGCAGTATTTT. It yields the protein CASSPLRAGDTQYF.

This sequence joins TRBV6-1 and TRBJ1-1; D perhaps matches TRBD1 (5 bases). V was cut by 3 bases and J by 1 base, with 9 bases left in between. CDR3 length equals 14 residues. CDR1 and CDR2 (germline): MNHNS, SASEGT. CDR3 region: CASSDRVGNTEAFF. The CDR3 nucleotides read TGTGCCAGCAGTGACAGGGTTGGGAACACTGAAGCTTTCTTT.

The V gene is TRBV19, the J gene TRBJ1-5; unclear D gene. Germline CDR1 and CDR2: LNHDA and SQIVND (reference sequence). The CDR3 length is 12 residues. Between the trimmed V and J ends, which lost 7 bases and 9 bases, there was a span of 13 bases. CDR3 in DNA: TGTGCCAGTACAACCCTCCCGGGGCCCCAGCATTTT. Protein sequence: CASTTLPGPQHF.

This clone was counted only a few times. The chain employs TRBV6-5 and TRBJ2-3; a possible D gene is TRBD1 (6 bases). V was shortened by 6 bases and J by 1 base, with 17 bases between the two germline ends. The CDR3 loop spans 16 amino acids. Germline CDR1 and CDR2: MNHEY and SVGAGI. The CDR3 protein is CASSYRGHRGTDTQYF. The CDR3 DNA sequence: TGTGCCAGCAGCTACCGGGGACACCGAGGCACAGATACGCAGTATTTT.

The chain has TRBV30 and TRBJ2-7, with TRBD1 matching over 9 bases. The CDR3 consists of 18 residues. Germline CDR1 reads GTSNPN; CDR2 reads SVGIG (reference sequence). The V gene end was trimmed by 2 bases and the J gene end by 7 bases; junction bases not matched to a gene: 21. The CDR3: CAWSNRDRVHIFFWEQYF. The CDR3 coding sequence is TGTGCCTGGAGTAATCGGGACAGGGTCCACATTTTCTTTTGGGAGCAGTACTTC.

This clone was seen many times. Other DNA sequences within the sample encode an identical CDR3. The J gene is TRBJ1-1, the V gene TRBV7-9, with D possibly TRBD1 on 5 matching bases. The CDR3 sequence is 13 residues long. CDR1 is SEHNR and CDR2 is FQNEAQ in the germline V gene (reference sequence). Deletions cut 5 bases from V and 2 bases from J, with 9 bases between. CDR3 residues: CASSLGQNTEAFF. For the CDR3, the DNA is TGTGCCAGCAGCCTTGGACAAAACACTGAAGCTTTCTTT.

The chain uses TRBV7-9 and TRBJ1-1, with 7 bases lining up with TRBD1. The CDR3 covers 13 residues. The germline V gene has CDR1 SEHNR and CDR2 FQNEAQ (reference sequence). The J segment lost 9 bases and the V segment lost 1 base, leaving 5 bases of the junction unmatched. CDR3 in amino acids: CASSLDRGGKAFF. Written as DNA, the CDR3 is TGTGCCAGCAGCTTAGACAGGGGAGGCAAAGCTTTCTTT. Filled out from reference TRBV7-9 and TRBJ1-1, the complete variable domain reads DTGVSQNPRHKITKRGQNVTFRCDPISEHNRLYWYRQTLGQGPEFLTYFQNEAQLEKSRLLSDRFSAERPKGSFSTLEIQRTEQGDSAMYLCASSLDRGGKAFFGQGTRLTVV.

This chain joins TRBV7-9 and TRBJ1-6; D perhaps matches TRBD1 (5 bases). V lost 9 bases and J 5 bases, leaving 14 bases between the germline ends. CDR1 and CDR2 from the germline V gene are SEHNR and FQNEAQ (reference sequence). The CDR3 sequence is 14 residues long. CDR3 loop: CASSELGDNSPLHF. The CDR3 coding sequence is TGTGCCAGTTCCGAACTGGGGGATAATTCACCCCTCCACTTT.

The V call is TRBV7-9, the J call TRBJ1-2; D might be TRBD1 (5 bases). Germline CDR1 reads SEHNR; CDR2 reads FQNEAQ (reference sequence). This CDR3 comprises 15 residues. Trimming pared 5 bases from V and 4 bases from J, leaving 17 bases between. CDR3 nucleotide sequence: TGTGCCAGCAGCCCATCGGGACGTCCGGTCTATGGCTACACCTTC. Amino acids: CASSPSGRPVYGYTF.

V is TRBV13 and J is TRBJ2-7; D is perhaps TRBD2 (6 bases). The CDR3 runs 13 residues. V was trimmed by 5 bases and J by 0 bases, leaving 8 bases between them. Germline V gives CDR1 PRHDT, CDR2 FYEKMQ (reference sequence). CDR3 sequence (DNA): TGTGCCAGCAGCCCCGGGAGCTCCTACGAGCAGTACTTC. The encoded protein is CASSPGSSYEQYF.

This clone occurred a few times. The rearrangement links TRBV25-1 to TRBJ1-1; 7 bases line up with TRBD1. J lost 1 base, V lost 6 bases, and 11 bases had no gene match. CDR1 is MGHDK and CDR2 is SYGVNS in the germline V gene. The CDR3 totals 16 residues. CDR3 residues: CASRPQGGRKNTEAFF. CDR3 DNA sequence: TGTGCCAGCAGGCCCCAGGGGGGACGAAAGAACACTGAAGCTTTCTTT.

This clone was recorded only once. The CDR3, as DNA: TGTGCCAGCAGCTTTCCACATACCGACAGGGGGCGAGCTAAAGAGACCCAGTACTTC. As protein: CASSFPHTDRGRAKETQYF. The chain couples TRBV7-9 to TRBJ2-5; 10 bases are shared with TRBD1. The CDR3 length is 19 residues. Germline trimming cut 3 bases from V and 3 bases from J; bases unmatched to any gene: 16. Per germline, CDR1 SEHNR and CDR2 FQNEAQ (reference sequence).